These 19 T cell receptor beta chains were all obtained from the same sample, sequenced in a study of T-cell reconstitution after alpha-beta-depleted transplantation in children. Molecular barcoding with unique molecular identifiers was used for the TCRbeta library. TCRdb fed the PCR reads into MiXCR, producing one record per CDR3 protein. Among hundreds of thousands of distinct CDR3 sequences listed, roughly a tenth were seen once. Specimen: PBMCs, collected before TCRalphabeta/CD19-depleted stem cell transplant. Source of these receptors: a child aged 2-15 years with inherited bone marrow failure, due to receive a stem cell transplant.

On this clonotype itself: Its ends do not fully match the called genes, so a read error is possible. CDR3 amino acids: CAISLGGDRGWSNEKLFF. The CDR3, as DNA: TGTGCCATCAGTTTAGGGGGGGACAGGGGGTGGTCTAATGAAAAACTGTTTTTT. The chain joins TRBV2 to TRBJ1-4; the match to TRBD1 covers 11 bases. Germline-derived CDR1 and CDR2 are SNHLY and FYNNEI. This CDR3 spans 18 amino acids.

This clonotype was observed at least ten times. The rearrangement links TRBV12-3 or TRBV12-4 to TRBJ2-7, with D maybe TRBD2 (5 bases). Trimming took 6 bases from V and 6 from J, leaving 12 bases between them. The CDR3 runs 12 residues. This CDR3 is CASREDYSEQYF. The CDR3 DNA follows: TGTGCCAGCAGGGAAGACTACTCCGAGCAGTACTTC.

The table lists this clonotype with a few counts. The chain has TRBV20-1 and TRBJ2-7; 8 bases agree with TRBD1. This CDR3 has 12 residues. The V segment lost 5 bases and the J segment 7 bases; nucleotides outside the gene matches: 7. Germline CDR1 is DFQATT and CDR2 is SNEGSKA (reference sequence). CDR3 region: CSAPGQGDEQYF. CDR3 nucleotides: TGCAGTGCTCCCGGACAGGGCGATGAGCAGTACTTC.

This clonotype was seen at least ten times. This chain connects TRBV10-3 to TRBJ2-7; possibly TRBD2 for D (6 bases). Germline CDR1 ENHRY, CDR2 SYGVKD. Trimming removed 2 bases at V and 2 bases at J, with 13 bases between. The CDR3 consists of 15 residues. The CDR3 DNA sequence: TGTGCCATCAGTGAGCCGGGAGAGAAGACCTACGAGCAGTACTTC. Its translation: CAISEPGEKTYEQYF.

Here the CDR3 reads CASSYLREGVEQFF. The CDR3 DNA follows: TGTGCCAGCAGTTACTTACGGGAGGGTGTTGAGCAGTTCTTC. The chain links TRBV6-2 or TRBV6-3 to TRBJ2-1; 8 nucleotides line up with TRBD2. J gave up 9 bases and V 1 base, and 5 bases lay outside the gene matches. Looked up from germline, CDR1 is MNHEY and CDR2 is SVGEGT. This CDR3 comprises 14 residues.

This clonotype was counted many times. The gene calls are TRBV20-1 and TRBJ2-3; 14 bases are shared with TRBD2. The length of the CDR3 is 15 residues. In germline, CDR1 is DFQATT, CDR2 SNEGSKA (reference sequence). J was trimmed by 5 bases and V by 6 bases; bases with no gene match: 7. CDR3 bases: TGCAGTGCCGGGACTAGCGGGAGAAAAGAAGATACGCAGTATTTT. It yields the protein CSAGTSGRKEDTQYF.

The sample holds many counts of this clonotype. The rearrangement joins TRBV4-3 to TRBJ1-5; D is uncertain. CDR1 and CDR2 from the germline V gene are LGHNA and YSLEER. The CDR3 contains 13 residues. V lost 0 bases and J 4 bases, leaving 4 bases between the germline ends. The CDR3 DNA follows: TGCGCCAGCAGCCAAGATTGGAATCAGCCCCAGCATTTT. It translates to CASSQDWNQPQHF.

This clonotype was observed a few times. The chain couples TRBV27 to TRBJ1-1; perhaps TRBD1 as D (6 bases). The CDR3 has 18 amino acids. The V end was cut by 7 bases, the J end by 0 bases, with 24 bases between. Germline CDR1 reads MNHEY; CDR2 reads SMNVEV (reference sequence). The DNA for the CDR3 is TGTGCCAGCATCAATACCCCCAGGGGCCCTACATTGAACACTGAAGCTTTCTTT. Its protein is CASINTPRGPTLNTEAFF.

V and J are TRBV10-3 and TRBJ2-5, with D possibly being TRBD2 (5 bases). Germline-derived CDR1 and CDR2 are ENHRY and SYGVKD. The V and J ends lost 3 bases and 4 bases respectively, with 12 bases between them. The CDR3 has 14 amino acids. The CDR3 nucleotides read TGTGCCATCAGTGACCCGACTACGGCAGAGACCCAGTACTTC. The encoded protein is CAISDPTTAETQYF.

This clonotype has a count of ten or more. This chain uses TRBV5-1 with TRBJ2-2; 9 bases map to TRBD2. Germline V gene data show CDR1 as SGHRS and CDR2 as YFSETQ. With V trimmed by 4 bases and J by 0 bases, 4 bases remained unmatched. The CDR3 has 16 amino acids. In DNA, the CDR3 is TGCGCCAGCAGCCTCCCTAGCGGGGCGAACACCGGGGAGCTGTTTTTT. Encoded protein: CASSLPSGANTGELFF.

V is TRBV20-1 and J is TRBJ1-1; 7 nucleotides align to TRBD1. The germline V gene encodes CDR1 DFQATT and CDR2 SNEGSKA (reference sequence). With 1 base clipped from V and 11 bases from J, the junction kept 7 bases outside the gene matches. This CDR3 comprises 12 residues. This chain's CDR3 is CSARGDRVEAFF. As DNA, the CDR3 is TGCAGTGCTAGAGGCGACAGGGTTGAGGCTTTCTTT.

This clonotype showed up many times. The chain employs TRBV5-1 and TRBJ2-5, with TRBD2 identical over 8 bases. The CDR3 has 14 residues. J lost 5 bases, V lost 1 base, and 4 bases had no gene match. The germline CDR1 and CDR2 sequences are SGHRS and YFSETQ. The DNA for the CDR3 is TGCGCCAGCAGCTTGAGCGGGAGCAGTGAGACCCAGTACTTC. Encoded protein: CASSLSGSSETQYF.

This clonotype was seen repeatedly, ten times or more. The rearrangement links TRBV5-6 to TRBJ2-1; weak D call: TRBD2 (6 bases). This CDR3 is built from 14 residues. Germline V gene data show CDR1 as SGHDT and CDR2 as YYEEEE. V was clipped by 1 base and J by 3 bases, with 8 bases between them. The CDR3 reads CASSLRGLYNEQFF. CDR3 sequence (DNA): TGTGCCAGCAGCTTGAGGGGACTCTACAATGAGCAGTTCTTC.

Ten or more counts support this clonotype. The chain is built from TRBV27 and TRBJ2-1, with TRBD2 identical over 11 bases. The CDR3 is made up of 18 amino acids. The junction had 16 bases not matched to a gene; V was cut back by 5 bases and J by 7 bases. The V gene's germline CDR1 is MNHEY and CDR2 SMNVEV (reference sequence). CDR3 DNA sequence: TGTGCCAGCAGTCTTGGGCTAGCGGGAGGATCCCCCTGGAATGAGCAGTTCTTC. The encoded protein is CASSLGLAGGSPWNEQFF.

This clonotype was found many times. The rearrangement links TRBV5-4 to TRBJ2-1; 8 bases match TRBD1. This CDR3 spans 14 amino acids. With 4 bases clipped from V and 8 bases from J, the junction kept 8 bases outside the gene matches. Germline V gene lookup returns CDR1 SGHNT and CDR2 YYREEE (reference sequence). Here the CDR3 reads CASSGRTGFDEQFF. The CDR3 DNA reads TGTGCCAGCAGCGGGCGGACAGGGTTCGATGAGCAGTTCTTC.

Note on this clonotype: A read error may be the cause here, since a much bigger clone is one base away. The V call is TRBV9, the J call TRBJ2-7; either TRBD1 or TRBD2 may fit D (5 bases each). The germline V and J ends were trimmed by 4 bases and 0 bases, with 17 bases remaining between them. Germline values: CDR1 SGDLS, CDR2 YYNGEE. The CDR3 contains 16 residues. CDR3 residues: CASSKTNRTDSYEQYF. In DNA, the CDR3 is TGTGCCAGCAGCAAAACCAACAGGACTGACTCCTACGAGCAGTACTTC.

This clonotype was detected many times. This rearrangement joins TRBV29-1 to TRBJ2-5; the D gene is possibly TRBD1 (5 bases). The germline V gene has CDR1 SQVTM and CDR2 ANQGSEA. This CDR3 is built from 12 residues. V was clipped by 2 bases and J by 7 bases, with 11 bases between them. The CDR3 spells CSVEPGHGTQYF. As DNA, the CDR3 is TGCAGCGTTGAACCAGGACATGGGACCCAGTACTTC. The entire variable domain, with the rest obtained from reference TRBV29-1 and TRBJ2-5, is as follows: SAVISQKPSRDICQRGTSLTIQCQVDSQVTMMFWYRQQPGQSLTLIATANQGSEATYESGFVIDKFPISRPNLTFSTLTVSNMSPEDSSIYLCSVEPGHGTQYFGPGTRLLVL.

For this clonotype: The junction does not match germline at one end; this may be a read error. The J gene is TRBJ2-7, the V gene TRBV12-3 or TRBV12-4; 13 nucleotides align to TRBD2. This CDR3 is 14 amino acids long. This CDR3 is CASSLGLAGNTPDF. CDR3 nucleotide sequence: TGTGCCAGCAGTTTGGGACTAGCGGGAAATACCCCCGACTTC.

This clonotype was recorded at least ten times. The chain carries TRBV29-1 and TRBJ2-5; 7 bases line up with TRBD2. CDR1 and CDR2 (germline): SQVTM, ANQGSEA. Trimming cost V 6 bases and J 7 bases; bases outside gene matches: 14. CDR3 size: 14 residues. The CDR3 spells CSVAETSPGGTQYF. CDR3 nucleotide sequence: TGCAGCGTGGCTGAGACTAGCCCGGGAGGGACCCAGTACTTC.